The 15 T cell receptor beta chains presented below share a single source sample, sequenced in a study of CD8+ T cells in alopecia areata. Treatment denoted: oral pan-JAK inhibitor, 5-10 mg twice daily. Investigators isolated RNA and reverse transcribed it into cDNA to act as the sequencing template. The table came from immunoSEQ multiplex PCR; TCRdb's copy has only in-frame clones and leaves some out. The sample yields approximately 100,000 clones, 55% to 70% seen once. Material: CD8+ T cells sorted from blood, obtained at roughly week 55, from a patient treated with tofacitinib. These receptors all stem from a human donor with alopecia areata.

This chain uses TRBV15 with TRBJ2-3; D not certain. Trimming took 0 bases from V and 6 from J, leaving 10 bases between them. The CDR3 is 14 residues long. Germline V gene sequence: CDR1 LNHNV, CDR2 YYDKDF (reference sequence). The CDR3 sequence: CATSREVDADTQYF. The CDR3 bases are TGTGCCACCAGCAGAGAGGTGGACGCGGATACGCAGTATTTT.

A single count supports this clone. DNA of the CDR3: TGTGCCAGCAGCTTACCATCTAGCGGGGGGAAGGATGAGCAGTTCTTC. Protein: CASSLPSSGGKDEQFF. The chain recombines TRBV11-2 with TRBJ2-1; 11 bases map to TRBD2. The ends lost 2 bases at V and 8 bases at J; junction bases unmatched: 8. Germline V gene data show CDR1 as SGHAT and CDR2 as FQNNGV. This CDR3 is built from 16 residues.

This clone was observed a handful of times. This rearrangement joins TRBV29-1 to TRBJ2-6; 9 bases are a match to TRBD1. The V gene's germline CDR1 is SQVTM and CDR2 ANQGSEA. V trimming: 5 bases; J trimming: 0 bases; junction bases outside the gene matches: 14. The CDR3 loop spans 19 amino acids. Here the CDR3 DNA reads TGCAGCGTTTATCCGGGACAGGGAGGGGGAAGCTCTGGGGCCAACGTCCTGACTTTC. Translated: CSVYPGQGGGSSGANVLTF.

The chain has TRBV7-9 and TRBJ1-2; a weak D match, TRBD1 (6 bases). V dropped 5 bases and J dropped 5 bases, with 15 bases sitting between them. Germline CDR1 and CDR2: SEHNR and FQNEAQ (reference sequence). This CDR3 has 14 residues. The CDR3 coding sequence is TGTGCCAGCAGCCCTCTGGGGGGGCCGTATGGCTACACCTTC. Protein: CASSPLGGPYGYTF.

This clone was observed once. CDR3 in DNA: TGTGCCAGCAGTTTATGGGACCCCAACTCACCCCTCCACTTT. Protein product: CASSLWDPNSPLHF. The J gene is TRBJ1-6, the V gene TRBV28; no clear D gene. Germline V gene data show CDR1 as MDHEN and CDR2 as SYDVKM. Trimming cost V 0 bases and J 10 bases, with 10 bases left between them. This CDR3 has 14 residues.

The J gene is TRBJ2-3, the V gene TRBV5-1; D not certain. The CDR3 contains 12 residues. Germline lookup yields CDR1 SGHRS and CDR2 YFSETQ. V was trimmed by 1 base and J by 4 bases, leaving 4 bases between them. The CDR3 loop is CASSLSSDTQYF. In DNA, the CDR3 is TGCGCCAGCAGCTTGTCTTCAGATACGCAGTATTTT.

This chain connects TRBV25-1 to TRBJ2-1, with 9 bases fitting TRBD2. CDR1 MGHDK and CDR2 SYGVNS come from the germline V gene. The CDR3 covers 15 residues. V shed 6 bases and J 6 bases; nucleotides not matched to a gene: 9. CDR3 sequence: CASSRSGGTGNEQFF. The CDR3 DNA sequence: TGTGCCAGCAGCCGAAGCGGGGGGACGGGCAATGAGCAGTTCTTC.

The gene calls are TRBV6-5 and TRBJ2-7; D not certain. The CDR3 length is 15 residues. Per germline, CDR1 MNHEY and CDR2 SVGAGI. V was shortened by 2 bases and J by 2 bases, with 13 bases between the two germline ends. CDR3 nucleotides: TGTGCCAGCAGTTACGGCCCCGGTCGGGCCTACGAGCAGTACTTC. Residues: CASSYGPGRAYEQYF.

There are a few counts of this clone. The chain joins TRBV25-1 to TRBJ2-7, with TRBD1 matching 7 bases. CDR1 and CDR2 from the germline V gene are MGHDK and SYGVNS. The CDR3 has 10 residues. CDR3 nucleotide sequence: TGTGCACAGGGGTCCTACGAGCAGTACTTC. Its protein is CAQGSYEQYF.

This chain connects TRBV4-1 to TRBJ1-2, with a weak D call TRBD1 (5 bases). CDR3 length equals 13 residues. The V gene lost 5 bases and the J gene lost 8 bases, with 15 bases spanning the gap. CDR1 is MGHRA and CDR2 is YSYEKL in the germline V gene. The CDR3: CASSSGGPVGYTF. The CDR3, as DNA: TGCGCCAGCAGCTCGGGGGGACCTGTCGGCTACACCTTC.

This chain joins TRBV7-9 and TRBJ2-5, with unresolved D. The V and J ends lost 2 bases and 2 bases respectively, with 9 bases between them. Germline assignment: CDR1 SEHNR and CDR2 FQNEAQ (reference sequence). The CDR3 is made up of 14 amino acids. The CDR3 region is CASSLKYPQETQYF. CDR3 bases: TGTGCCAGCAGCTTAAAGTACCCACAAGAGACCCAGTACTTC.

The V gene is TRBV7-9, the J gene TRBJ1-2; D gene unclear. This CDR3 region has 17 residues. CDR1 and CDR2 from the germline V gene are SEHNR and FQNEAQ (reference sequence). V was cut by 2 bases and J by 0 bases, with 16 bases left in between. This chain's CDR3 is CASSLPGSRETNYGYTF. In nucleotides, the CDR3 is TGTGCCAGCAGCTTACCGGGGAGTAGGGAAACTAACTATGGCTACACCTTC. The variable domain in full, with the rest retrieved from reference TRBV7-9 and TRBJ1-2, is DTGVSQNPRHKITKRGQNVTFRCDPISEHNRLYWYRQTLGQGPEFLTYFQNEAQLEKSRLLSDRFSAERPKGSFSTLEIQRTEQGDSAMYLCASSLPGSRETNYGYTFGSGTRLTVV.

CDR3 sequence: CASSSRGSGGADTQYF. CDR3 bases: TGTGCCAGCAGCTCCCGGGGTAGCGGGGGGGCGGATACGCAGTATTTT. The chain has TRBV7-8 and TRBJ2-3, with TRBD2 identical over 11 bases. This CDR3 has 16 residues. CDR1 is SGHVS, CDR2 FQNEAQ, per germline. V lost 4 bases to trimming and J lost 6 bases; unmatched junction nucleotides: 9.

CDR3 loop: CAWSVNRENSPLHF. For the CDR3, the DNA is TGTGCCTGGAGTGTAAACAGGGAAAATTCACCCCTCCACTTT. The chain is built from TRBV30 and TRBJ1-6, with a possible D match to TRBD1 (6 bases). Trimming removed 0 bases at V and 7 bases at J, with 10 bases between. From germline, CDR1 is GTSNPN and CDR2 SVGIG (reference sequence). The CDR3 totals 14 residues.

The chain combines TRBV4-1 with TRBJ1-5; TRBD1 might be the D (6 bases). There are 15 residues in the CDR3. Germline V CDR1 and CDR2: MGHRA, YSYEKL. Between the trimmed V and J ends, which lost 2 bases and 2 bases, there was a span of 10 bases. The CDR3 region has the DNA TGCGCCAGCAGCCAACTAGCAGGGGGCAATCAGCCCCAGCATTTT. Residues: CASSQLAGGNQPQHF.